This TCR beta chain was recorded in a study of blood T cells in healthy people across ages. This clonotype was found a few times. The CDR3 extends over 11 amino acids. With 1 base removed from V and 11 bases from J, the gap between germline ends came to 8 bases. The authors ran a second PCR of roughly 6 to 12 cycles using a sample-barcoded 5' primer and a J-beta primer mix. One entry per CDR3 protein results from TCRdb running MiXCR on the 5' RACE reads. The sample has approximately 900,000 distinct CDR3 sequences, around 49% seen once. The chain is built from TRBV12-3 or TRBV12-4 and TRBJ2-5; D remains unclear. This sequence originates from a young man in good health. The sequenced sample consisted of blood. CDR3 region: CASSLEDEQYF. The CDR3 bases are TGTGCCAGCAGTTTAGAAGATGAGCAGTACTTC.